This T cell receptor (beta chain) was found in a study of T cell repertoires in cytomegalovirus infection. Trimming cost V 6 bases and J 4 bases; bases outside gene matches: 6. In germline, CDR1 is SGHVS, CDR2 FNYEAQ. The length of the CDR3 is 16 residues. This clonotype was seen a handful of times. The antigen is unknown. TCRdb recomputed calls from the reads with MiXCR, one row per CDR3 protein. The data show approximately 110,000 distinct CDR3 sequences, about 40% seen once. The chain employs TRBV7-6 and TRBJ2-2; 12 bases line up with TRBD1. The sample in question was CD8+ T cells from cultured PBMCs, obtained from culture after CMV antigen stimulation. This TCR came from a human donor in good health (CMV status not recorded). Some clones in this sample may be carry-over from other donors' samples. Here the CDR3 reads CASSSGTGGVTGELFF. CDR3 nucleotide sequence: TGTGCCAGCAGTTCCGGGACAGGGGGCGTCACCGGGGAGCTGTTTTTT.